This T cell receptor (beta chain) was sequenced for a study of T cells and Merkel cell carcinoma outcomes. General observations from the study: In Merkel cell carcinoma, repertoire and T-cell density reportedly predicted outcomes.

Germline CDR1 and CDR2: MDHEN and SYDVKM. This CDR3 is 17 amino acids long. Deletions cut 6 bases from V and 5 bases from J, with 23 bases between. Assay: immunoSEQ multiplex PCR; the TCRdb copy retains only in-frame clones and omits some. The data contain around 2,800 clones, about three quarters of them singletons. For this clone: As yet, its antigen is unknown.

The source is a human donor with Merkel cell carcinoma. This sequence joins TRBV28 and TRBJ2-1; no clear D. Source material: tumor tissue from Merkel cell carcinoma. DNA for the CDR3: TGTGCCAGCAGAGCCACCTTCCGGGTCCTGGTCCACAATGAGCAGTTCTTC. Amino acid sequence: CASRATFRVLVHNEQFF. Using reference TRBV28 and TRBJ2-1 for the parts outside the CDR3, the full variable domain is DVKVTQSSRYLVKRTGEKVFLECVQDMDHENMFWYRQDPGLGLRLIYFSYDVKMKEKGDIPEGYSVSREKKERFSLILESASTNQTSMYLCASRATFRVLVHNEQFFGPGTRLTVL.